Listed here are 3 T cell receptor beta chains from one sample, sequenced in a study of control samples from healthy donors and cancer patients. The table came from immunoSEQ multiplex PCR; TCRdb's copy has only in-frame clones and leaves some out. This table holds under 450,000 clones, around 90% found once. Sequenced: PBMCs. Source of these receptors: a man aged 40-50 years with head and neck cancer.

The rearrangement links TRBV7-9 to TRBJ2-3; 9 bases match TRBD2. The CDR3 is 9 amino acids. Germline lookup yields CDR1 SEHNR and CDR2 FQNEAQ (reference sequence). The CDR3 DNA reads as TGTAGCGGGGGGGATACGCAGTATTTT. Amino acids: CSGGDTQYF.

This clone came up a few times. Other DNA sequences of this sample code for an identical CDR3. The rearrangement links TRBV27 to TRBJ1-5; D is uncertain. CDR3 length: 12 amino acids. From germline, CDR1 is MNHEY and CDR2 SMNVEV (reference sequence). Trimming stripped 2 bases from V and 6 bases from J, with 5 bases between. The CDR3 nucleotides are TGTGCCAGCAGTTTAGGCGGTCAGCCCCAGCATTTT. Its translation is CASSLGGQPQHF.

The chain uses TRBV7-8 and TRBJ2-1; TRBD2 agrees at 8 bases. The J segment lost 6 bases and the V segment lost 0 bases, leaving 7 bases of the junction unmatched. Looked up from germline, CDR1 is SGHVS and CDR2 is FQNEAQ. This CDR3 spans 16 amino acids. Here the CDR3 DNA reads TGTGCCAGCAGCTTAGCGAATCGTGGGACTAGCAATGAGCAGTTCTTC. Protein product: CASSLANRGTSNEQFF.